The sequence of this TCR beta chain was determined in a study of cytomegalovirus exposure and HLA in healthy donors. Study-wide context: Early released data had around 79 million unique TCRs, all coming from HLA-typed donors.

Study-level findings and limits: According to reports, the classifier identified cytomegalovirus status with high specificity and sensitivity.

With regard to this clone: Its antigen remains unknown.

This CDR3 comprises 13 residues. Germline-derived CDR1 and CDR2 are SGHTA and FQGTGA. After removal of 6 bases from V and 3 bases from J, the junction contained 3 bases not matched to a gene. PCR used 60 Vbeta primers and 13 Jbeta primers. Authors' analysis steps: The count from a later analysis was tens of millions of unique TCR beta chains, some 12 million of them shared. The protocol was immunoSEQ multiplex PCR, while the TCRdb copy is restricted to in-frame clones and leaves out a portion. That table supplies the V and J calls and clone size; D and trimming were determined from the DNA. There are 150,000 to 200,000 clones in the sample; roughly four fifths occur only once, and about 4% lies in the top ten. Donors sampled were nominally healthy, though unrecorded immune exposures were likely.

This chain links TRBV7-3 with TRBJ2-5; TRBD2 aligns across 8 bases. Sequenced sample: PBMCs. The receptor was isolated from a man between 50 and 59 years old in good health and CMV-seropositive. The CDR3 sequence is CASRGAGEETQYF. CDR3 in DNA: TGTGCCAGCAGGGGAGCGGGGGAAGAGACCCAGTACTTC.